Presented here are 19 T cell receptor beta chains from one specimen sequenced in a study of T-cell reconstitution after alpha-beta-depleted transplantation in children. Molecular barcoding with unique molecular identifiers was used for the TCRbeta library. TCRdb reprocessed the PCR reads with MiXCR, giving one entry per CDR3 protein. The profile shows approximately 390,000 distinct CDR3 sequences, about 11% of them singletons. The sample was PBMCs from the stem cell graft donor, taken from the stem cell graft. Source of these receptors: a human donor who donated a stem cell graft to a child with acute myeloid leukemia.

The chain uses TRBV6-1 and TRBJ1-5, with TRBD1 identical over 9 bases. CDR1 is MNHNS and CDR2 is SASEGT in the germline V gene. V lost 2 bases and J lost 0; bases outside the gene matches: 2. The CDR3 runs to 16 residues. The CDR3 DNA reads as TGTGCCAGCAGTGAATGGGACAGGGCTAGCAATCAGCCCCAGCATTTT. Encoded protein: CASSEWDRASNQPQHF.

The gene calls are TRBV7-8 and TRBJ2-2; D unresolved. The CDR3 length is 17 residues. V shed 2 bases and J shed 4 bases, with 17 bases lying between them. Germline V CDR1 and CDR2: SGHVS, FQNEAQ. CDR3 loop: CASSLSRRPFGTGELFF. CDR3 nucleotide sequence: TGTGCCAGCAGCTTAAGTCGTCGGCCATTTGGCACCGGGGAGCTGTTTTTT.

This clonotype was seen many times. J is TRBJ2-3 and V is TRBV12-3 or TRBV12-4; 7 positions agree with TRBD1. J gave up 5 bases and V 0 bases, and 8 bases lay outside the gene matches. The CDR3 is 16 amino acids. The CDR3 sequence is CASSLAQGGAGDTQYF. DNA for the CDR3: TGTGCCAGCAGTTTAGCGCAAGGGGGCGCGGGAGATACGCAGTATTTT.

This clonotype came up a few times. The rearrangement uses TRBV10-2 and TRBJ2-7; TRBD2 matches 11 bases. V trimming: 3 bases; J trimming: 1 base; junction bases outside the gene matches: 5. The CDR3 has 16 residues. Germline lookup yields CDR1 WSHSY and CDR2 SAAADI. CDR3 residues: CASSDPGLAGSYEQYF. For the CDR3, the DNA is TGCGCCAGCAGTGACCCCGGACTAGCGGGTTCCTACGAGCAGTACTTC.

The chain carries TRBV4-1 and TRBJ1-2; unclear D gene. Looked up from germline, CDR1 is MGHRA and CDR2 is YSYEKL. CDR3 length: 13 amino acids. Trimming removed 3 bases at V and 1 base at J, with 6 bases between. The DNA for the CDR3 is TGCGCCAGCAGCCAGAGTCGTAACTATGGCTACACCTTC. As protein: CASSQSRNYGYTF.

This clonotype was observed a handful of times. The rearrangement uses TRBV9 and TRBJ2-3; 7 bases line up with TRBD1. This CDR3 has 16 residues. V lost 1 base to trimming and J lost 7 bases; unmatched junction nucleotides: 12. Germline CDR1 is SGDLS and CDR2 is YYNGEE. For the CDR3, the DNA is TGTGCCAGCAGCGTATTCGGACAGGCTCCGTCTTATACGCAGTATTTT. Protein sequence: CASSVFGQAPSYTQYF.

This clonotype appeared a few times. The chain carries TRBV7-2 and TRBJ2-2, with D possibly TRBD1 on 6 matching bases. This CDR3 is built from 15 residues. V lost 1 base to trimming and J lost 5 bases, with 11 bases between them. Germline V gene lookup returns CDR1 SGHTA and CDR2 FQGNSA. CDR3 sequence reads: CASSLVTGKTGELFF. CDR3 DNA sequence: TGTGCCAGCAGCTTAGTCACAGGGAAGACCGGGGAGCTGTTTTTT.

This clonotype was found a few times. V and J are TRBV5-1 and TRBJ2-5; 8 bases agree with TRBD1. Losses at the gene ends were 0 bases for V and 1 base for J; bases not matched to a gene: 8. CDR1 SGHRS and CDR2 YFSETQ come from the germline V gene. The CDR3 covers 17 residues. CDR3 bases: TGCGCCAGCAGCTTGGGGGTTTTGGACAGGGTCCAAGAGACCCAGTACTTC. This gives the protein CASSLGVLDRVQETQYF. Full variable domain (outside the CDR3, taken from reference TRBV5-1 and TRBJ2-5): KAGVTQTPRYLIKTRGQQVTLSCSPISGHRSVSWYQQTPGQGLQFLFEYFSETQRNKGNFPGRFSGRQFSNSRSEMNVSTLELGDSALYLCASSLGVLDRVQETQYFGPGTRLLVL.

The sample holds many counts of this clonotype. The J gene is TRBJ2-7, the V gene TRBV7-3, with D maybe TRBD1 (5 bases). Trimming pared 3 bases from V and 6 bases from J, leaving 12 bases between. CDR3 size: 13 residues. CDR1 and CDR2 from the germline V gene are SGHTA and FQGTGA. The CDR3 here is CASSLLTGGEQYF. CDR3 sequence (DNA): TGTGCCAGCAGCTTGCTAACAGGCGGCGAGCAGTACTTC.

This clonotype came up a few times. The chain couples TRBV7-9 to TRBJ1-1; D may be TRBD1 (5 bases). The germline CDR1 and CDR2 sequences are SEHNR and FQNEAQ (reference sequence). This CDR3 contains 15 residues. V lost 1 base and J 1 base, leaving 10 bases between the germline ends. Here the CDR3 reads CASSLGRGANTEAFF. DNA of the CDR3: TGTGCCAGCAGCTTAGGGCGCGGGGCGAACACTGAAGCTTTCTTT.

The V gene is TRBV7-2, the J gene TRBJ2-3; D possibly corresponds to TRBD2 (7 bases). The germline V gene encodes CDR1 SGHTA and CDR2 FQGNSA. Trimming removed 1 base from V and 5 bases from J, with 16 bases in between. The CDR3 is 16 residues long. CDR3: CASSLVGGAGKDTQYF. The DNA for the CDR3 is TGTGCCAGCAGCTTAGTAGGGGGGGCCGGAAAAGATACGCAGTATTTT. The whole variable domain, filled in from reference TRBV7-2 and TRBJ2-3, reads GAGVSQSPSNKVTEKGKDVELRCDPISGHTALYWYRQSLGQGLEFLIYFQGNSAPDKSGLPSDRFSAERTGGSVSTLTIQRTQQEDSAVYLCASSLVGGAGKDTQYFGPGTRLTVL.

This clonotype was counted ten times or more. The J gene is TRBJ2-3, the V gene TRBV7-2, with 9 bases aligning to TRBD2. The CDR3 is 15 amino acids. Germline V gene data show CDR1 as SGHTA and CDR2 as FQGNSA. J gave up 6 bases and V 1 base, and 5 bases lay outside the gene matches. CDR3 protein: CASSLVAGVVDTQYF. DNA of the CDR3: TGTGCCAGCAGCTTAGTAGCGGGAGTCGTGGATACGCAGTATTTT.

The DNA for the CDR3 is TGTGCCAGCAGCGCCACACTAGCGAGGGGCTCATACGAGCAGTACGTC. It is translated as CASSATLARGSYEQYV. The chain has TRBV11-2 and TRBJ2-7; 7 bases line up with TRBD2. The CDR3 extends over 16 amino acids. The J segment lost 4 bases and the V segment lost 5 bases, leaving 14 bases of the junction unmatched. The germline V gene encodes CDR1 SGHAT and CDR2 FQNNGV.

The chain joins TRBV12-3 or TRBV12-4 to TRBJ1-5; D remains unclear. This CDR3 spans 14 amino acids. The V and J ends lost 6 bases and 3 bases respectively, with 12 bases between them. CDR3 protein: CASSKHGNNQPQHF. The CDR3 nucleotides read TGTGCCAGCAGCAAGCATGGGAACAATCAGCCCCAGCATTTT.

This clonotype was observed a few times. V gene TRBV20-1 combines with J gene TRBJ1-6, with D possibly TRBD1 on 6 matching bases. CDR1 is DFQATT and CDR2 is SNEGSKA in the germline V gene (reference sequence). The V and J ends lost 6 bases and 14 bases respectively, with 20 bases between them. The CDR3 is 13 amino acids. The chain's CDR3 is CSAPARGAFTLHF. In nucleotides, the CDR3 is TGCAGTGCCCCCGCCAGGGGTGCATTCACCCTCCACTTT.

The chain couples TRBV10-3 to TRBJ1-1; 7 bases map to TRBD1. Germline V gene data show CDR1 as ENHRY and CDR2 as SYGVKD. Trimming at V came to 0 bases and at J to 4 bases, leaving 8 bases not matched to a gene. CDR3 length: 16 amino acids. The CDR3 is CAISESEGASTTEAFF. The DNA of the CDR3 is TGTGCCATCAGTGAGTCGGAGGGGGCGTCGACCACTGAAGCTTTCTTT.

In its sample, this clonotype was seen many times. The gene calls are TRBV7-3 and TRBJ2-1; D not resolved. Trimming stripped 4 bases from V and 4 bases from J, with 11 bases between. CDR3 length: 14 amino acids. Germline V gene sequence: CDR1 SGHTA, CDR2 FQGTGA. The CDR3 reads CASSSRWSYNEQFF. DNA for the CDR3: TGTGCCAGCAGCTCCCGGTGGTCTTACAATGAGCAGTTCTTC.

This clonotype was found a few times. The rearrangement joins TRBV20-1 to TRBJ2-2, with TRBD2 matching 11 bases. This CDR3 is built from 16 residues. Germline CDR1 is DFQATT and CDR2 is SNEGSKA (reference sequence). Trimming at V came to 4 bases and at J to 5 bases, leaving 9 bases not matched to a gene. CDR3 sequence: CSATPSGRTRTGELFF. As DNA, the CDR3 is TGCAGTGCTACCCCTAGCGGGAGGACCCGGACCGGGGAGCTGTTTTTT.

This clonotype was counted at least ten times. The chain employs TRBV7-6 and TRBJ1-5; TRBD1 agrees at 9 bases. The length of the CDR3 is 15 residues. Germline V gene lookup returns CDR1 SGHVS and CDR2 FNYEAQ. V was pared by 5 bases and J by 9 bases, with 11 bases of the junction left unmatched. CDR3 sequence (DNA): TGTGCCAGCAGCCGGGATCCGACAGGGGGTGGGCCCCAGCATTTT. Its protein is CASSRDPTGGGPQHF.